What follows is one T cell receptor beta chain and its context. These data belong to a study of OX40 agonist ivuxolimab in advanced cancers. CDR1 is MGHRA and CDR2 is YSYEKL in the germline V gene. The CDR3 length is 14 residues. Between the trimmed V and J ends, which lost 1 base and 10 bases, there was a span of 15 bases. Using immunoSEQ multiplex PCR, the repertoire was profiled, and TCRdb retains in-frame clones only, with some absent. This sample has roughly 68,000 clones, with approximately 80% found just once. This TCR derives from an adult with an advanced solid tumor such as melanoma, head and neck, liver or kidney cancer. This chain links TRBV4-1 with TRBJ2-3; D is tentatively TRBD1 or TRBD2 (5 bases each). Sequencing used CD4+ or CD8+ T cells sorted from blood, obtained in a trial of the OX40 agonist ivuxolimab. CDR3 DNA sequence: TGCGCCAGCAGCCAAGGAGGGACCCTCTTTGCGCAGTATTTT. Protein sequence: CASSQGGTLFAQYF.